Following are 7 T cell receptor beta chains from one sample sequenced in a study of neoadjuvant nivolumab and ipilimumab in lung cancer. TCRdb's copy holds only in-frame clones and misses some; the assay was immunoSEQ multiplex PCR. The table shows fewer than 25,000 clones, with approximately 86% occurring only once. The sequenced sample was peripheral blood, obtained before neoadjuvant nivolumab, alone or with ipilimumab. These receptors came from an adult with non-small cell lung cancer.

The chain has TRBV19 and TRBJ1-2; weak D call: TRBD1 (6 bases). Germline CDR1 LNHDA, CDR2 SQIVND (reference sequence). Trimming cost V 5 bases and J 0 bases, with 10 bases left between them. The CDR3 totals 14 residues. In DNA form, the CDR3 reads TGTGCCAGTAGTGTACAGGGAGCTAACTATGGCTACACCTTC. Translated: CASSVQGANYGYTF.

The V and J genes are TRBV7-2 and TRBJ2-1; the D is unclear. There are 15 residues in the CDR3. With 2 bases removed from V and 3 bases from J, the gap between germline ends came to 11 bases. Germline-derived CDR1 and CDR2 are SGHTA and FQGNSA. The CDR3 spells CASSLNPGIYNEQFF. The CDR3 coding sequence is TGTGCCAGCAGCTTAAATCCCGGCATCTACAATGAGCAGTTCTTC.

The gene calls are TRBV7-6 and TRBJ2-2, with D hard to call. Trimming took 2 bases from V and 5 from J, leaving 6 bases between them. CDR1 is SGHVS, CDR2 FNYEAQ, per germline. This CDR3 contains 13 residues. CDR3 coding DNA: TGTGCCAGCAGCTTAAGAGTTACCGGGGAGCTGTTTTTT. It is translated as CASSLRVTGELFF.

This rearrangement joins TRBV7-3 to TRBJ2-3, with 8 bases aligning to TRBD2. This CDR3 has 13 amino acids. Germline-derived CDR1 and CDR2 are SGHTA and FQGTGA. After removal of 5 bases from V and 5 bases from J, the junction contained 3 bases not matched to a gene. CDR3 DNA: TGTGCCAGCAGCCCCGGGACTAGAGATACGCAGTATTTT. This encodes CASSPGTRDTQYF. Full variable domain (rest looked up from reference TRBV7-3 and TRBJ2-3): GAGVSQTPSNKVTEKGKYVELRCDPISGHTALYWYRQSLGQGPEFLIYFQGTGAADDSGLPNDRFFAVRPEGSVSTLKIQRTERGDSAVYLCASSPGTRDTQYFGPGTRLTVL.

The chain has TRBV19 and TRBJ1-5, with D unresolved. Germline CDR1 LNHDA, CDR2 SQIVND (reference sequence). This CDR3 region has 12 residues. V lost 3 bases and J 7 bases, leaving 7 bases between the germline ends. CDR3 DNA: TGTGCCAGTAGTATTAGGGAACAGCCCCAGCATTTT. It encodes CASSIREQPQHF.

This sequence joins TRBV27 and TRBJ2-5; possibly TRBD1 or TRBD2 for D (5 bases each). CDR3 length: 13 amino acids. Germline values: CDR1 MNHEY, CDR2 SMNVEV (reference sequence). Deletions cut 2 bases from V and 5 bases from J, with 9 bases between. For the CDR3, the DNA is TGTGCCAGCAGTTTAAGCTGGGGGGAGACCCAGTACTTC. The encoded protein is CASSLSWGETQYF.

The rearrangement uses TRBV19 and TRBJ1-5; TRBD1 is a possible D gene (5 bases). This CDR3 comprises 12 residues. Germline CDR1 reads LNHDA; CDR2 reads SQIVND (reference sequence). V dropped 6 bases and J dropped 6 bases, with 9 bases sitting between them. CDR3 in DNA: TGTGCCAGTAGCAGGGTAGGTCAGCCCCAGCATTTT. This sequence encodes CASSRVGQPQHF. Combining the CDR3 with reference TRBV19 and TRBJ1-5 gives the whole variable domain DGGITQSPKYLFRKEGQNVTLSCEQNLNHDAMYWYRQDPGQGLRLIYYSQIVNDFQKGDIAEGYSVSREKKESFPLTVTSAQKNPTAFYLCASSRVGQPQHFGDGTRLSIL.